This T cell receptor beta chain emerged from a study of blood T cell repertoires in COVID-19. On the study more broadly: The United States, Italy and Spain provided the acute and convalescent COVID-19 samples. T cells, B-cell-depleted T cells, or PBMCs provided the cDNA or gDNA that served as material.

Per the original methods: Reference gene primer amplification gave estimated nucleated cell counts. The repertoire was sequenced with immunoSEQ multiplex PCR; TCRdb's copy has only in-frame clones and lacks some. V and J calls and clone size are copied from that table; D and trimming were computed from the DNA. This sample carries 52,000 or so clones, 75% to 85% of them seen once, and the ten largest clones take 16%. Sequenced material: peripheral blood. The receptor was isolated from a man aged 35-49 years with acute or convalescent COVID-19.

The CDR3 loop is CASSISGGAETQYF. The CDR3 coding sequence is TGTGCCAGCAGCATTAGCGGGGGGGCCGAGACCCAGTACTTC. The chain joins TRBV7-2 to TRBJ2-5; 11 positions agree with TRBD2. The V gene's germline CDR1 is SGHTA and CDR2 FQGNSA. This CDR3 is built from 14 residues. V dropped 5 bases and J dropped 5; count of bases not matched to a gene: 4.